The T cell receptor (beta chain) under discussion was sequenced for a study of T-cell reconstitution after alpha-beta-depleted transplantation in children. Study findings and constraints: Surviving recipient T cells and intrathymic progenitors accounted for some patients' high TCRbeta diversity at day 60. Several hundred expanded graft clones reportedly were the source of alpha-beta T cells about two months after transplant. T-cell counts and diversity at one year post-transplant came mainly from newly produced T cells.

Unique molecular identifiers were used to barcode this TCRbeta library. Each CDR3 protein gets one entry after TCRdb re-called the PCR reads with MiXCR. The profile covers approximately 9,000 distinct CDR3 sequences, with 17% appearing a single time and around nine tenths taken by the ten largest. This CDR3 contains 15 residues. Trimming cost V 1 base and J 9 bases, with 16 bases left between them. The germline V gene encodes CDR1 SGHTA and CDR2 FQGNSA. Concerning this clonotype itself: Antigen: not known.

The TCR comes from a girl in the first two years of life who had a stem cell transplant for combined immunodeficiency, so the T cells may come from the graft donor. Here the sequenced sample was PBMCs, mostly from graft donor cells, taken 60 days after TCRalphabeta/CD19-depleted stem cell transplant. The chain couples TRBV7-2 to TRBJ2-1; the D call may be TRBD1 or TRBD2 (5 bases each). CDR3 in amino acids: CASSLGAGSKGEQFF. CDR3 coding DNA: TGTGCCAGCAGCTTAGGGGCAGGGAGTAAGGGTGAGCAGTTCTTC. Looking up the rest from reference TRBV7-2 and TRBJ2-1 gives the full variable domain: GAGVSQSPSNKVTEKGKDVELRCDPISGHTALYWYRQSLGQGLEFLIYFQGNSAPDKSGLPSDRFSAERTGGSVSTLTIQRTQQEDSAVYLCASSLGAGSKGEQFFGPGTRLTVL.